What follows are 2 T cell receptor beta chains derived from one specimen sequenced in a study of radiotherapy plus CTLA-4 blockade in lung cancer. TCRdb's table, derived via immunoSEQ multiplex PCR, lists solely in-frame clones and lacks some. The data hold approximately 57,000 clones, with about 80% observed a single time. This specimen consisted of peripheral blood, obtained from a patient treated with radiotherapy plus ipilimumab. Receptors were obtained from a human donor with non-small cell lung cancer whose response to radiotherapy plus ipilimumab could not be evaluated.

The count of this clone is one. The V and J genes are TRBV28 and TRBJ2-7, with TRBD2 matching 13 bases. Germline V gene lookup returns CDR1 MDHEN and CDR2 SYDVKM. After removal of 7 bases from V and 5 bases from J, the junction contained 11 bases not matched to a gene. This CDR3 comprises 16 residues. In DNA, the CDR3 is TGTGCCAGCACCGCGGGACTAGCGGGGTCTTTGAACGAGCAGTACTTC. It codes for CASTAGLAGSLNEQYF. The variable domain in full, completed from reference TRBV28 and TRBJ2-7, reads DVKVTQSSRYLVKRTGEKVFLECVQDMDHENMFWYRQDPGLGLRLIYFSYDVKMKEKGDIPEGYSVSREKKERFSLILESASTNQTSMYLCASTAGLAGSLNEQYFGPGTRLTVT.

The rearrangement links TRBV6-1 to TRBJ2-3, with TRBD2 identical over 9 bases. The CDR3 has 17 amino acids. Germline-derived CDR1 and CDR2 are MNHNS and SASEGT. The V segment lost 2 bases and the J segment 1 base; nucleotides outside the gene matches: 7. The CDR3 DNA follows: TGTGCCAGCAGTGAACTGGGTAGCGGGGGAGGCACAGATACGCAGTATTTT. Amino acid sequence: CASSELGSGGGTDTQYF.